This TCR beta chain came from a study of T cell responses to AZD1222 COVID-19 vaccine. A word on this clone: Its specificity is not known.

Points from the study as a whole: White British people made up most donors, females outnumbered males, and clonal diversity was possibly underestimated.

The protocol was immunoSEQ multiplex PCR, while the TCRdb copy is restricted to in-frame clones and leaves out a portion. In the table there are 120,000 or so clones, approximately 85% of which are singletons. V was trimmed by 0 bases and J by 3 bases, leaving 8 bases between them. CDR3 length equals 14 residues. CDR1 is SGHRS and CDR2 is YFSETQ in the germline V gene. Here the sequenced sample was peripheral blood, taken on day 0 of AZD1222 vaccination. V and J are TRBV5-1 and TRBJ2-3; D might be TRBD1 (6 bases). The receptor's source is an adult in good health. Here the CDR3 DNA reads TGCGCCAGCAGCTTGGGGACAGAGACAGATACGCAGTATTTT. Its protein is CASSLGTETDTQYF. The whole variable domain, remainder taken from reference TRBV5-1 and TRBJ2-3, is KAGVTQTPRYLIKTRGQQVTLSCSPISGHRSVSWYQQTPGQGLQFLFEYFSETQRNKGNFPGRFSGRQFSNSRSEMNVSTLELGDSALYLCASSLGTETDTQYFGPGTRLTVL.